These 27 T cell receptor beta chains came from one sample sequenced in a study of beta chain features in type 1 diabetes. Regarding the study as a whole: Type 1 diabetes patients had TCRB CDR3s that were shorter (moderately but significantly so) in all four CD4+ subsets.

Antigen specificity for these receptors is unknown. cDNA synthesis used the whole RNA isolate, giving expressed TCRB sequences. Libraries were prepared by immunoSEQ multiplex PCR; TCRdb keeps only in-frame clonotypes and omits some of them. The sample carries under 350,000 clones, 14% recorded once. Sequencing was done on a sample of naive CD4+ T cells from blood. The source of these receptors is a man under 40 with type 1 diabetes.

This clone was found a few times. The CDR3 DNA sequence: TGTGCCAGCAGACGAGACAGGGAGGCCACTGAAGCTTTCTTT. This codes for CASRRDREATEAFF. The rearrangement uses TRBV6-5 and TRBJ1-1; 7 nucleotides align to TRBD1. Germline V gene lookup returns CDR1 MNHEY and CDR2 SVGAGI. The junction had 8 bases not matched to a gene; V was cut back by 6 bases and J by 4 bases. The CDR3 spans 14 residues.

A few counts support this clone. The chain recombines TRBV28 with TRBJ1-1, with D unresolved. Deletions cut 5 bases from V and 5 bases from J, with 9 bases between. This CDR3 contains 12 residues. Germline V gene lookup returns CDR1 MDHEN and CDR2 SYDVKM. DNA for the CDR3: TGTGCCAGCAGTATCAGGAGGACTGAAGCTTTCTTT. Encoded protein: CASSIRRTEAFF.

The chain links TRBV5-1 to TRBJ2-7; D is undetermined. The CDR3 runs to 14 residues. The germline CDR1 and CDR2 sequences are SGHRS and YFSETQ. V gave up 0 bases and J gave up 2 bases, with 9 bases separating them. The CDR3 DNA is TGCGCCAGCAGCTTGGATACCCTAACCTACGAGCAGTACTTC. It encodes CASSLDTLTYEQYF.

The chain carries TRBV4-3 and TRBJ2-1; a weak D match, TRBD2 (6 bases). Between the trimmed V and J ends, which lost 1 base and 3 bases, there was a span of 25 bases. CDR1 and CDR2 (germline): LGHNA, YSLEER. The CDR3 sequence is 20 residues long. The DNA for the CDR3 is TGCGCCAGCAGCCAAGGTCCAGGAGGGCGGAGATCATTCGACTACAATGAGCAGTTCTTC. Its protein product is CASSQGPGGRRSFDYNEQFF.

The chain employs TRBV4-2 and TRBJ2-2, with TRBD2 matching 11 bases. CDR1 LGHNA and CDR2 YNFKEQ come from the germline V gene. Germline trimming cut 6 bases from V and 2 bases from J; bases unmatched to any gene: 5. This CDR3 is built from 16 residues. The CDR3 DNA follows: TGTGCCAGCAGGAGTAGCGGGAGGGCCAACACCGGGGAGCTGTTTTTT. It is translated as CASRSSGRANTGELFF.

V gene TRBV9 combines with J gene TRBJ2-7; a possible D gene is TRBD2 (7 bases). Germline loops: CDR1 SGDLS, CDR2 YYNGEE. The V end was cut by 4 bases, the J end by 3 bases, with 14 bases between. This CDR3 spans 14 amino acids. CDR3 region: CASSRAGGHYEQYF. The CDR3 DNA reads as TGTGCCAGCAGCCGGGCCGGGGGGCACTACGAGCAGTACTTC.

This clone was seen a few times. Other nucleotide sequences from this sample produce the same CDR3. This sequence joins TRBV20-1 and TRBJ2-5; TRBD2 is a possible D gene (5 bases). Trimming took 1 base from V and 5 from J, leaving 5 bases between them. The CDR3 consists of 11 residues. Germline CDR1 is DFQATT and CDR2 is SNEGSKA (reference sequence). The DNA of the CDR3 is TGCAGTGCTAGAGGCGGGGAGACCCAGTACTTC. It translates to CSARGGETQYF.

This chain connects TRBV6-6 to TRBJ1-5, with D maybe TRBD1 (5 bases). Germline values: CDR1 MNHNY, CDR2 SVGAGI (reference sequence). The V end lost 5 bases, the J end lost 4 bases, and 12 bases lay between the germline ends. The CDR3 length is 14 residues. The CDR3 sequence is CASSGQGKNQPQHF. The CDR3 region has the DNA TGTGCCAGCAGTGGTCAGGGCAAAAATCAGCCCCAGCATTTT.

J is TRBJ2-7 and V is TRBV6-6; no clear D gene. This CDR3 is built from 13 residues. Germline loops: CDR1 MNHNY, CDR2 SVGAGI (reference sequence). Deletions cut 6 bases from V and 0 bases from J, with 9 bases between. CDR3 in amino acids: CASRQTASYEQYF. Here the CDR3 DNA reads TGTGCCAGCAGGCAGACTGCCTCCTACGAGCAGTACTTC.

This clone has a handful of counts. The rearrangement joins TRBV7-2 to TRBJ1-2; TRBD1 might be the D (6 bases). The V end lost 5 bases, the J end lost 5 bases, and 15 bases lay between the germline ends. Germline V gene lookup returns CDR1 SGHTA and CDR2 FQGNSA. The CDR3 sequence is 14 residues long. The CDR3 DNA reads TGTGCCAGCAGCCCCGCGGGGGCGCGATATGGCTACACCTTC. Translation gives CASSPAGARYGYTF.

The chain has TRBV20-1 and TRBJ2-7; the match to TRBD1 covers 8 bases. Germline assignment: CDR1 DFQATT and CDR2 SNEGSKA (reference sequence). The length of the CDR3 is 11 residues. Trimming cost V 5 bases and J 5 bases; bases outside gene matches: 2. CDR3: CSAQTGDEQYF. In DNA, the CDR3 is TGCAGTGCTCAGACAGGGGACGAGCAGTACTTC.

This clone was seen a few times. J is TRBJ2-1 and V is TRBV28; D not certain. The germline V and J ends were trimmed by 5 bases and 0 bases, with 14 bases remaining between them. CDR3 length: 16 amino acids. The V gene's germline CDR1 is MDHEN and CDR2 SYDVKM. CDR3 coding DNA: TGTGCCAGCAGTCCGCCTAGGCCTAGCTCCTACAATGAGCAGTTCTTC. Its translation: CASSPPRPSSYNEQFF.

The rearrangement links TRBV4-1 to TRBJ2-1, with 12 bases lining up with TRBD1. The CDR3 covers 15 residues. CDR1 MGHRA and CDR2 YSYEKL come from the germline V gene. Germline trimming cut 4 bases from V and 7 bases from J; bases unmatched to any gene: 5. In DNA, the CDR3 is TGCGCCAGCAGCCCGGGACAGGGGGCGCGGAATGAGCAGTTCTTC. It is translated as CASSPGQGARNEQFF.

In this sample, this clone turned up many times. V and J are TRBV7-9 and TRBJ2-7, with 8 bases fitting TRBD1. The CDR3 loop spans 15 amino acids. The V and J ends lost 1 base and 3 bases, in that order; junction bases with no gene match: 5. Germline CDR1 SEHNR, CDR2 FQNEAQ (reference sequence). This chain's CDR3 is CASSLEETGGYEQYF. CDR3 nucleotides: TGTGCCAGCAGCTTAGAAGAAACAGGGGGCTACGAGCAGTACTTC.

Comment on this clone: The sample has other DNA sequences that encode this CDR3 too. V gene TRBV30 combines with J gene TRBJ2-5, with 8 bases lining up with TRBD2. The germline CDR1 and CDR2 sequences are GTSNPN and SVGIG (reference sequence). This CDR3 region has 12 residues. Trimming at V came to 3 bases and at J to 5 bases, leaving 2 bases not matched to a gene. CDR3: CAWSPGGETQYF. The CDR3 bases are TGTGCCTGGAGCCCGGGGGGGGAGACCCAGTACTTC.

The V call is TRBV7-2, the J call TRBJ2-7; 10 nucleotides agree with TRBD2. The germline CDR1 and CDR2 sequences are SGHTA and FQGNSA. V lost 4 bases and J lost 1; bases outside the gene matches: 4. This CDR3 has 15 amino acids. The CDR3: CASSSGLALSYEQYF. The CDR3 DNA is TGTGCCAGCAGCTCGGGACTAGCGTTGTCCTACGAGCAGTACTTC.

V and J are TRBV4-2 and TRBJ2-2, with 16 bases identical to TRBD2. Trimming took 3 bases from V and 7 from J; bases not matched to a gene: 8. Germline CDR1 and CDR2: LGHNA and YNFKEQ. The CDR3 contains 18 residues. CDR3 nucleotides: TGTGCCAGCAGCCATCCGGGACTAGCGGGAGGGGATGGCGGGGAGCTGTTTTTT. This sequence encodes CASSHPGLAGGDGGELFF.

This clone showed up just a few times. The chain couples TRBV2 to TRBJ1-5, with D tentatively TRBD1 (5 bases). This CDR3 contains 14 residues. Germline-derived CDR1 and CDR2 are SNHLY and FYNNEI. V was trimmed by 10 bases and J by 7 bases, leaving 20 bases between them. CDR3 residues: CATTFLGQGQPQHF. Written as DNA, the CDR3 is TGTGCCACCACCTTCTTGGGGCAAGGGCAGCCCCAGCATTTT.

This clone was detected a few times. V is TRBV6-1 and J is TRBJ2-5; 7 nucleotides agree with TRBD2. The CDR3 is made up of 15 amino acids. With 7 bases clipped from V and 9 bases from J, the junction kept 17 bases outside the gene matches. CDR1 is MNHNS and CDR2 is SASEGT in the germline V gene. CDR3 nucleotide sequence: TGTGCCAGCACAAAAGCGGGGTCCGGATGGGTGGCCCAGTACTTC. Residues: CASTKAGSGWVAQYF.

The rearrangement links TRBV7-2 to TRBJ2-1; weak D call: TRBD2 (6 bases). V lost 3 bases and J 8 bases, leaving 20 bases between the germline ends. The CDR3 spans 16 residues. CDR1 and CDR2 from the germline V gene are SGHTA and FQGNSA. CDR3 coding DNA: TGTGCCAGCAGCTTCGTCCGGGACTCCCGCGGGTATGAGCAGTTCTTC. Encoded protein: CASSFVRDSRGYEQFF.

This clone was seen only a few times. The CDR3 loop is CASRVAGAWETQYF. DNA of the CDR3: TGTGCCAGCAGAGTAGCGGGAGCATGGGAGACCCAGTACTTC. This chain uses TRBV28 with TRBJ2-5, with 9 bases aligning to TRBD2. This CDR3 region has 14 residues. Losses at the gene ends were 6 bases for V and 5 bases for J; bases not matched to a gene: 7. In germline, CDR1 is MDHEN, CDR2 SYDVKM.

The chain combines TRBV2 with TRBJ1-1, with D perhaps TRBD1 (5 bases). The CDR3 loop spans 14 amino acids. CDR1 SNHLY and CDR2 FYNNEI come from the germline V gene. Trimming removed 5 bases at V and 5 bases at J, with 15 bases between. CDR3 bases: TGTGCCAGCAGTCACGAGGGGCGGGGGACTGAAGCTTTCTTT. As protein: CASSHEGRGTEAFF. Full variable domain (rest looked up from reference TRBV2 and TRBJ1-1): EPEVTQTPSHQVTQMGQEVILRCVPISNHLYFYWYRQILGQKVEFLVSFYNNEISEKSEIFDDQFSVERPDGSNFTLKIRSTKLEDSAMYFCASSHEGRGTEAFFGQGTRLTVV.

The rearrangement uses TRBV9 and TRBJ2-2, with TRBD2 matching 8 bases. The V gene's germline CDR1 is SGDLS and CDR2 YYNGEE. The length of the CDR3 is 17 residues. The trim removed 0 bases at V and 0 bases at J, leaving 4 bases unmatched. The CDR3 protein is CASSVGTSGSNTGELFF. The CDR3 coding sequence is TGTGCCAGCAGCGTAGGTACTAGCGGATCGAACACCGGGGAGCTGTTTTTT.

The V and J genes are TRBV15 and TRBJ1-2; D not certain. The germline gives CDR1 LNHNV, CDR2 YYDKDF (reference sequence). The V gene lost 1 base and the J gene lost 4 bases, with 13 bases spanning the gap. This CDR3 is built from 15 residues. In DNA form, the CDR3 reads TGTGCCACCAGCAGAGCACGGGGAGGAGCCTATGGCTACACCTTC. It is translated as CATSRARGGAYGYTF. Based on the CDR3 plus reference TRBV15 and TRBJ1-2, the full variable domain is DAMVIQNPRYQVTQFGKPVTLSCSQTLNHNVMYWYQQKSSQAPKLLFHYYDKDFNNEADTPDNFQSRRPNTSFCFLDIRSPGLGDTAMYLCATSRARGGAYGYTFGSGTRLTVV.

The CDR3 DNA follows: TGTGCCAGCAGTTTATCGATCCGGTCCCTCGAGGCTTTCTTT. Residues: CASSLSIRSLEAFF. The chain recombines TRBV27 with TRBJ1-1; D gene ambiguous. The ends were cut back, 0 bases at V and 11 bases at J, with 16 bases in the middle. This CDR3 spans 14 amino acids. CDR1 MNHEY and CDR2 SMNVEV come from the germline V gene (reference sequence).

This chain joins TRBV11-2 and TRBJ2-1; tentatively, D is TRBD2 (6 bases). Germline CDR1 is SGHAT and CDR2 is FQNNGV. This CDR3 region has 15 residues. Trimming removed 8 bases from V and 0 bases from J, with 14 bases in between. The CDR3 loop is CASRDVAASYNEQFF. The DNA of the CDR3 is TGTGCCAGCCGCGATGTAGCGGCCTCCTACAATGAGCAGTTCTTC.

This chain uses TRBV7-7 with TRBJ2-7, with no clear D. CDR3 length: 13 residues. Germline CDR1 is SSHAT and CDR2 is FNYEAQ (reference sequence). CDR3 in amino acids: CATPEVLAYEQYF. The CDR3, as DNA: TGTGCTACCCCAGAGGTGTTGGCGTACGAGCAGTACTTC.